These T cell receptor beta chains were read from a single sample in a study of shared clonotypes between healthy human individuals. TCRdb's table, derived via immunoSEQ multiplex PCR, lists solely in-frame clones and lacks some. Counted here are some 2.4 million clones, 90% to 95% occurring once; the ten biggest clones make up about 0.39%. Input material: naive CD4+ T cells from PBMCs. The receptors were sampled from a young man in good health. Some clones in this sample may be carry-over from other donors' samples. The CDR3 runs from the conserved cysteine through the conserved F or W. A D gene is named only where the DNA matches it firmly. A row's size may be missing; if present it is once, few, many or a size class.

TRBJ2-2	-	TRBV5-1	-	TGCGCCAGCAGCTTAGGGCAGACGAACACCGGGGAGCTGTTTTTT	CASSLGQTNTGELFF
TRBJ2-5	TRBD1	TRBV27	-	TGTGCCAGCAGCCGGGGACAGGGAAGTCGAGAGACCCAGTACTTC	CASSRGQGSRETQYF
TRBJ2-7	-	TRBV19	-	TGTGCCAGTAGTAGGGGGAGAGGCCAGGGGCCCTCCTACGAGCAGTACTTC	CASSRGRGQGPSYEQYF
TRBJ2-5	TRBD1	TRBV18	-	TGTGCCAGCTCACCAGGGCTGGACAGGGTGGACTTC	CASSPGLDRVDF
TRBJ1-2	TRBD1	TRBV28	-	TGTGCCATCCACCTTACACAGGGGGCGGATGGCTACACCTTC	CAIHLTQGADGYTF
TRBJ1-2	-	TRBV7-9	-	TGTGCCAGCAGCTTATCCGACTTC	CASSLSDF
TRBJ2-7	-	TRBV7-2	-	TGTGCCAGCAGCTTAAGCGGCTACGAGCAGTACTTC	CASSLSGYEQYF
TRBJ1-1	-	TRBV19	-	TGTGCCAGTAGTATGGGAGGGACTGAAGCTTTCTTT	CASSMGGTEAFF
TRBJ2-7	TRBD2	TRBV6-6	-	TGTGCCAGCAGTTGGCCAGCGGGAGCTGTGGACGAGCAGTACTTC	CASSWPAGAVDEQYF
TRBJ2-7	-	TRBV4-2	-	TGTGCCAGCAGCCAAGCAACATCCTACGAGCAGTACTTC	CASSQATSYEQYF
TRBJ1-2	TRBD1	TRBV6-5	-	TGTGCCAGCAGTCGACAGGGGGATTATGGCTACACCTTC	CASSRQGDYGYTF
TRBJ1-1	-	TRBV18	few	TGTGCCAGCTCACCAGGGAAGCGTACTGAAGCTTTCTTT	CASSPGKRTEAFF
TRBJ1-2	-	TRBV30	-	TGTGCCTGGAACCGGGAGGACTCCCGCTATGGCTACACCTTC	CAWNREDSRYGYTF